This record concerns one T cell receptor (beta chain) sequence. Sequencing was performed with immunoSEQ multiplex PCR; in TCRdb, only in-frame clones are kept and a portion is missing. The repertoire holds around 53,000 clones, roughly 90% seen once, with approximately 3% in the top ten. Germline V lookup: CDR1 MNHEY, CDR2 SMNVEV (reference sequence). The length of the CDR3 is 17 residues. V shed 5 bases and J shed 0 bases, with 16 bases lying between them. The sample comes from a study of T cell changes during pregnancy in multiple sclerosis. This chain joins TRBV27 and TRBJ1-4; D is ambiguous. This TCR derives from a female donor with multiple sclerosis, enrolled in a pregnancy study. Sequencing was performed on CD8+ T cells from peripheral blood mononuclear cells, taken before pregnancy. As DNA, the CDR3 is TGTGCCAGCAGTCCGTGGGTCGAGGCAGCAACTAATGAAAAACTGTTTTTT. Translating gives CASSPWVEAATNEKLFF. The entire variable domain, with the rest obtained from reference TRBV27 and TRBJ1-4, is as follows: EAQVTQNPRYLITVTGKKLTVTCSQNMNHEYMSWYRQDPGLGLRQIYYSMNVEVTDKGDVPEGYKVSRKEKRNFPLILESPSPNQTSLYFCASSPWVEAATNEKLFFGSGTQLSVL.